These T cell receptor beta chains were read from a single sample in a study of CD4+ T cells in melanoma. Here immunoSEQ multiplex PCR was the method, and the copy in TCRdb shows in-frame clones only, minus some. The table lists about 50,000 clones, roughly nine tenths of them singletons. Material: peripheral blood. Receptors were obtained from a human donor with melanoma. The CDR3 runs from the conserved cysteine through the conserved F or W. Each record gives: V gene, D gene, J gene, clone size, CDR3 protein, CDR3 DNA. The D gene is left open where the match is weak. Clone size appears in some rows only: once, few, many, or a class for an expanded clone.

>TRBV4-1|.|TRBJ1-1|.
CASSQYRRYTEAFF
TGCGCCAGCAGCCAATACAGAAGGTACACTGAAGCTTTCTTT
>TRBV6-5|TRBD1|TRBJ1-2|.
CASSRQGRRNGYTF
TGTGCCAGCAGCCGACAGGGTCGACGGAATGGCTACACCTTC
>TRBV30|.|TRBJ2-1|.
CAWSGISVGYNEQFF
TGTGCCTGGAGTGGTATAAGCGTAGGTTACAATGAGCAGTTCTTC
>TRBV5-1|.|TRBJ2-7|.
CASSLVSSPYEQYF
TGCGCCAGCAGCTTGGTTTCTAGCCCCTACGAGCAGTACTTC
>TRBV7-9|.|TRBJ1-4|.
CASSFKSQANEKLFF
TGTGCCAGCAGCTTTAAGTCACAGGCTAATGAAAAACTGTTTTTT
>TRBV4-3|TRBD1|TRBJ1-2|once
CASSQSYRDSNYGYTF
TGCGCCAGCAGCCAAAGCTACCGGGACAGTAACTATGGCTACACCTTC
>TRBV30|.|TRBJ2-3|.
CASTGQGRFDTQYF
TGTGCCTCAACCGGGCAGGGGCGGTTCGATACGCAGTATTTT
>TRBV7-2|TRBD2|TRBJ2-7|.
CASSTRTTSGGIYEQYF
TGTGCCAGCAGCACCCGGACGACTAGCGGGGGGATCTACGAGCAGTACTTC
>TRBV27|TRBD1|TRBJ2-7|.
CASSLSRQGPSVQYF
TGTGCCAGCAGTTTATCCCGACAGGGACCCTCGGTCCAGTACTTC
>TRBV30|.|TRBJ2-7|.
CAWTGSGSEQYF
TGTGCCTGGACAGGCTCGGGGTCCGAGCAGTACTTC
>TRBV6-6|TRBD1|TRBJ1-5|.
CASSPPGTGAQPQHF
TGTGCCAGCAGTCCCCCCGGGACAGGGGCTCAGCCCCAGCATTTT
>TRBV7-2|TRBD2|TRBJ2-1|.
CASSLGLAGYNEQFF
TGTGCCAGCAGCTTAGGGCTAGCGGGGTACAATGAGCAGTTCTTC
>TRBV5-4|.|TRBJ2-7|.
CASSSPGADEQYF
TGTGCCAGCAGCTCCCCGGGGGCGGACGAGCAGTACTTC
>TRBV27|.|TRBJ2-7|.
CASSLSSYYEQYF
TGTGCCAGCAGTTTATCTTCGTACTACGAGCAGTACTTC
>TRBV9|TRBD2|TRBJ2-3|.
CASSDDEGAGSTDTQYF
TGTGCCAGCAGCGACGATGAGGGAGCGGGGAGCACAGATACGCAGTATTTT
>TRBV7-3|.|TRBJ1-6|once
CASSLSAGDNSPLHF
TGTGCCAGCAGCTTATCTGCAGGGGATAATTCACCCCTCCACTTT
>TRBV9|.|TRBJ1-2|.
CASSAYSQANYGYTF
TGTGCCAGCAGCGCTTACAGCCAGGCCAACTATGGCTACACCTTC
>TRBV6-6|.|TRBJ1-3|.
CASSYSSTNTIYF
TGTGCCAGCAGTTACTCGAGTACGAACACCATATATTTT
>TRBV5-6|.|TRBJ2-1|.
CASSLVGAVNEQFF
TGTGCCAGCAGCTTGGTGGGGGCGGTCAATGAGCAGTTCTTC
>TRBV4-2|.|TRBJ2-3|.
CASSQDRDTQYF
TGTGCCAGCAGCCAAGATAGGGATACGCAGTATTTT
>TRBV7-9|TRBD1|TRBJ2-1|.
CASSRQGLEQFF
TGTGCCAGCAGCCGACAGGGGCTTGAGCAGTTCTTC
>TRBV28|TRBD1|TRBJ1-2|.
CASSDSQGVYGYTF
TGTGCCAGCAGCGACTCACAGGGGGTATATGGCTACACCTTC
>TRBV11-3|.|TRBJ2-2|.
CASSLNPSDGELFF
TGTGCCAGCAGCTTAAACCCCTCTGACGGGGAGCTGTTTTTT
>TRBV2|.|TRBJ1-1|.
CASFWGGSTEAFF
TGTGCCAGCTTTTGGGGGGGAAGCACTGAAGCTTTCTTT
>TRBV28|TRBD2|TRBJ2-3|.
CASSPFLTSGASTDTQYF
TGTGCCAGCAGTCCCTTCTTGACTAGCGGGGCCAGCACAGATACGCAGTATTTT
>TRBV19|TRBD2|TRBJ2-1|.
CASSIGTSEYNEQFF
TGTGCCAGTAGTATAGGGACTAGCGAGTACAATGAGCAGTTCTTC
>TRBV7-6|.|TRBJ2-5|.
CASSLSNIKQETQYF
TGTGCCAGCAGCTTATCGAACATAAAACAAGAGACCCAGTACTTC
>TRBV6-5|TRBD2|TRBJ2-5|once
CASSYERGPYQETQYF
TGTGCCAGCAGTTACGAGCGGGGGCCGTACCAAGAGACCCAGTACTTC
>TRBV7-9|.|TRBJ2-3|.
CASSHGQGGDTQYF
TGTGCCAGCAGCCACGGGCAGGGTGGAGATACGCAGTATTTT
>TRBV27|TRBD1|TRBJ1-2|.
CASSPSPGQAPGYGYTF
TGTGCCAGCAGTCCATCTCCGGGACAGGCCCCGGGCTATGGCTACACCTTC
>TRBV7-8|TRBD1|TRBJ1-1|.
CASSYQTGAKTEAFF
TGTGCCAGCAGCTACCAGACAGGGGCGAAAACTGAAGCTTTCTTT
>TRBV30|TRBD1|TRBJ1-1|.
CAWGPGQGTEAFF
TGTGCCTGGGGTCCCGGACAGGGGACTGAAGCTTTCTTT
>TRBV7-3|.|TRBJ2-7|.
CASSQDIKSEQYF
TGTGCCAGCAGCCAGGACATTAAATCCGAGCAGTACTTC
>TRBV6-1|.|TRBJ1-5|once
CASSEFPGPQHF
TGTGCCAGCAGTGAATTCCCGGGGCCCCAGCATTTT
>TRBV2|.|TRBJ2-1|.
CASTGSNNEQFF
TGTGCCAGCACCGGCTCCAACAATGAGCAGTTCTTC
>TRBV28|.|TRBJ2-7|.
CASSFGYPRGEQYF
TGTGCCAGCAGTTTTGGGTACCCGAGGGGGGAGCAGTACTTC
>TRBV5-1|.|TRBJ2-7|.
CASSLVAGSSYEQYF
TGCGCCAGCAGCTTGGTGGCGGGGAGCTCCTACGAGCAGTACTTC
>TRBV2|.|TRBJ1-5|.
CASCRSGPQHF
TGTGCCAGCTGTAGATCAGGCCCCCAGCATTTT
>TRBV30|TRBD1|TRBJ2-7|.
CAWSAPGTGGFEQYF
TGTGCCTGGAGTGCCCCCGGGACAGGGGGCTTCGAGCAGTACTTC